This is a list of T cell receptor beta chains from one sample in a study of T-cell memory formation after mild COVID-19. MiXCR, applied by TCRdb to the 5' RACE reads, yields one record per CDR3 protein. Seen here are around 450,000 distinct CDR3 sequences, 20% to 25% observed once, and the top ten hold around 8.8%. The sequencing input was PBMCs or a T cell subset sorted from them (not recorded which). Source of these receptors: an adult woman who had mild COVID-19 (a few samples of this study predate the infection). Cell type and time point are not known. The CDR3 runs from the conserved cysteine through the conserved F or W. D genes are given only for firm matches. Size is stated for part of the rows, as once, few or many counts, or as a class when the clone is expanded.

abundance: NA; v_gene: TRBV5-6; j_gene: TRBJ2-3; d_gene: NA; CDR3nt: TGTGCCAGCAGCTTTCCTCGACCCACAGATACGCAGTATTTT; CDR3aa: CASSFPRPTDTQYF
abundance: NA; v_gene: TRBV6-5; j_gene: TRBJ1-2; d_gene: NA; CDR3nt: TGTGCCAGCAGCTCGAGAGTGGATGGCTACACCTTC; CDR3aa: CASSSRVDGYTF
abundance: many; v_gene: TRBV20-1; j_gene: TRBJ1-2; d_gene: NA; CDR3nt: TGCACCTCCGATCTTACTAAGGGCTACACCTTC; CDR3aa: CTSDLTKGYTF
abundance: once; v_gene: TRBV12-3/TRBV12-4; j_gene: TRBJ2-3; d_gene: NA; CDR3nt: TGTGCCAGCAGTTCACGATTTCTACCAGATACGCAGTATTTT; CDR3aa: CASSSRFLPDTQYF
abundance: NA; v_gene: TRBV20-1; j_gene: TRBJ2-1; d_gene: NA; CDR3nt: TGCAGTGCTACTCCGGGACTTTACAATGAGGGGCAGTTCTTC; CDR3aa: CSATPGLYNEGQFF
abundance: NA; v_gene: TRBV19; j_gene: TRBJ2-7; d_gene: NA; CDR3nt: TGTGCCAGTAGAAAGGGGAGTCCCGCATCCTACGAGCAGTACTTC; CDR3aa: CASRKGSPASYEQYF
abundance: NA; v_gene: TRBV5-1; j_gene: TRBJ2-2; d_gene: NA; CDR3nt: TGCGCCAGCAGCTCGTGGACCACCGGCAACACCGGGGAGCTGTTTTTT; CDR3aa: CASSSWTTGNTGELFF
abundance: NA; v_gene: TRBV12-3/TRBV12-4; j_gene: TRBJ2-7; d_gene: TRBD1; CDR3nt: TGTGCCAGCACCCCCCCGGGACAGGAGGAGCAGTACTTC; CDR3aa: CASTPPGQEEQYF
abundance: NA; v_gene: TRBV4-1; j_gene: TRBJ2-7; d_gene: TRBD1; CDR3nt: TGCGCCAGCAGCCAGTCCGGGACAGGGACCTACGAGCAGTACTTC; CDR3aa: CASSQSGTGTYEQYF
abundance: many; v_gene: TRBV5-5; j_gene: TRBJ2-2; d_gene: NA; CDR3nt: TGTGCCAGCAGCTTGGTCAGCGGACGCCTTTTTGGCGGGGAGCTGTTTTTT; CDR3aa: CASSLVSGRLFGGELFF
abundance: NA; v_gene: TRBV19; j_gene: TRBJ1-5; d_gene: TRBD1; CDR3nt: TGTGCCAGTAGTATGGGACAGAACAATCAGCCCCAGCATTTT; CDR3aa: CASSMGQNNQPQHF
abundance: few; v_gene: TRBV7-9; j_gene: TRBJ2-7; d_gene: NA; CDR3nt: TGTGCCAGCAGCTTAGGAGCGAGTTTGGTCTACGAGCAGTACTTC; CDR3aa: CASSLGASLVYEQYF